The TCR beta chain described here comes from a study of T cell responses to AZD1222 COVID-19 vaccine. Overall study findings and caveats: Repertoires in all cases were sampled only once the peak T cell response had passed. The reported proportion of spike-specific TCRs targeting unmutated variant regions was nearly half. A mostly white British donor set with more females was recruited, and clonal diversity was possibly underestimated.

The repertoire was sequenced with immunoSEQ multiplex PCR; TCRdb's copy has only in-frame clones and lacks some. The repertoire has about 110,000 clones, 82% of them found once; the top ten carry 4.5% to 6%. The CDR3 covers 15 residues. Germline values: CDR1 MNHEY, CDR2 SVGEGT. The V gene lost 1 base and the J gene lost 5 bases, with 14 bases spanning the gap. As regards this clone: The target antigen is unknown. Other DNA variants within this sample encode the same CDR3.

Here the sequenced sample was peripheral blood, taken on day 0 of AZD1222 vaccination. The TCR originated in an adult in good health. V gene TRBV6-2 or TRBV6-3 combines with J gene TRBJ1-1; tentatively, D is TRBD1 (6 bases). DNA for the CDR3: TGTGCCAGCAGTTACTTGGGGGGCTCTAGGACTGAAGCTTTCTTT. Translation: CASSYLGGSRTEAFF.